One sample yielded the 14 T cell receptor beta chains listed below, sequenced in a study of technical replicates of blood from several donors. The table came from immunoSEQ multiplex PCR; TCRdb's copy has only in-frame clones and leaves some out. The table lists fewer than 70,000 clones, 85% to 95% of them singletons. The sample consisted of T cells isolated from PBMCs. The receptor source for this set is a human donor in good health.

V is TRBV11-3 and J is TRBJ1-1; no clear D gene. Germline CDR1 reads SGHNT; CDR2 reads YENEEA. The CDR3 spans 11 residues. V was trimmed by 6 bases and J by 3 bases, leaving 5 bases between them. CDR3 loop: CASSWHTEAFF. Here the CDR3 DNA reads TGTGCCAGCAGTTGGCACACTGAAGCTTTCTTT.

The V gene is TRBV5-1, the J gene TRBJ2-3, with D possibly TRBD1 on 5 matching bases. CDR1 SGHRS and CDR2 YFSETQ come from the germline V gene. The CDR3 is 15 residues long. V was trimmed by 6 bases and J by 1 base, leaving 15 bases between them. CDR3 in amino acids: CASTHTKGGTDTQYF. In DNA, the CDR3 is TGCGCCAGCACCCATACAAAAGGGGGCACAGATACGCAGTATTTT.

The CDR3 region has the DNA TGTGCCAGCAGCTTGGCACCCAGGACTGGAAACACCATATATTTT. Protein product: CASSLAPRTGNTIYF. The chain links TRBV5-4 to TRBJ1-3, with no clear D. This CDR3 contains 15 residues. V was clipped by 0 bases and J by 2 bases, with 9 bases between them. Germline V gene data show CDR1 as SGHNT and CDR2 as YYREEE (reference sequence).

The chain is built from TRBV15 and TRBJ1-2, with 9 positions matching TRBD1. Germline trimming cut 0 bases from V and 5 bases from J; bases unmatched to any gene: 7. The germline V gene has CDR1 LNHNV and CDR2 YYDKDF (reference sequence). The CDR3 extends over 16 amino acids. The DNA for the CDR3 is TGTGCCACCAGCAGAGATGGAGGGGGACAGGGATATGGCTACACCTTC. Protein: CATSRDGGGQGYGYTF. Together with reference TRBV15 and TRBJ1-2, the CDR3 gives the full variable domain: DAMVIQNPRYQVTQFGKPVTLSCSQTLNHNVMYWYQQKSSQAPKLLFHYYDKDFNNEADTPDNFQSRRPNTSFCFLDIRSPGLGDTAMYLCATSRDGGGQGYGYTFGSGTRLTVV.

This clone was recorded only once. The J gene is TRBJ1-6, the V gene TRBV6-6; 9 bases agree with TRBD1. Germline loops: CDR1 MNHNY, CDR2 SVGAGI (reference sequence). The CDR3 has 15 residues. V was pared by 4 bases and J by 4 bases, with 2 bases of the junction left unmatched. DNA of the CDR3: TGTGCCAGCAGTTCTGGACAGGGGTATAATTCACCCCTCCACTTT. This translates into CASSSGQGYNSPLHF.

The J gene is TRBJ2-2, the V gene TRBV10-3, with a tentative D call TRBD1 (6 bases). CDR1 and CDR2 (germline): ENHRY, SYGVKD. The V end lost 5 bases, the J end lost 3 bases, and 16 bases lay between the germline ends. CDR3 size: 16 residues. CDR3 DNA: TGTGCCATCAGTCCACACAGGGCAAGGGACACCGGGGAGCTGTTTTTT. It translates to CAISPHRARDTGELFF.

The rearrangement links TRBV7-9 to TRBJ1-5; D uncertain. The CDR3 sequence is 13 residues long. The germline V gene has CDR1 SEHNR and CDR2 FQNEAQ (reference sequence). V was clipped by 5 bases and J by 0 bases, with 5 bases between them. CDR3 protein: CASSRDSNQPQHF. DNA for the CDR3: TGTGCCAGCAGCCGAGATAGCAATCAGCCCCAGCATTTT.

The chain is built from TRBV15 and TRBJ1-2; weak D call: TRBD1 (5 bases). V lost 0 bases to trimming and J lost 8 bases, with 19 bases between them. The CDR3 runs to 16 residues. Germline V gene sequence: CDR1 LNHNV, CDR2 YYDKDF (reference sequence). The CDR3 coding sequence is TGTGCCACCAGCAGAGATGGAGCAGGGATGAACTTGGGCTACACCTTC. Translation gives CATSRDGAGMNLGYTF.

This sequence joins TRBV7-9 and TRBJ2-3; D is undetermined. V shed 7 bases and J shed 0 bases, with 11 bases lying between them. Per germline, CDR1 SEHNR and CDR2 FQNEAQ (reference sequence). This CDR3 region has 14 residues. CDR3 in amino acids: CASTQDKSTDTQYF. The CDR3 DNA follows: TGTGCCAGCACCCAAGACAAGAGCACAGATACGCAGTATTTT.

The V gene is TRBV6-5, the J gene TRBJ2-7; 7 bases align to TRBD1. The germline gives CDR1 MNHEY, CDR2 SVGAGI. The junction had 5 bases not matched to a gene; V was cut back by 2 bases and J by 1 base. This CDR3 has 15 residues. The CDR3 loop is CASSYLGQVSYEQYF. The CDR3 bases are TGTGCCAGCAGTTACCTCGGACAGGTGTCCTACGAGCAGTACTTC.

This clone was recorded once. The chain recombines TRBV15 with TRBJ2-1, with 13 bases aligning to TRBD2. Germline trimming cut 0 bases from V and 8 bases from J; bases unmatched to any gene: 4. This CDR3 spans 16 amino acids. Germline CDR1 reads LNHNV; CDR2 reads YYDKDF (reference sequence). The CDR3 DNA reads TGTGCCACCAGCAGAGATCGGGGACTAGCGGGGTATGAGCAGTTCTTC. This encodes CATSRDRGLAGYEQFF.

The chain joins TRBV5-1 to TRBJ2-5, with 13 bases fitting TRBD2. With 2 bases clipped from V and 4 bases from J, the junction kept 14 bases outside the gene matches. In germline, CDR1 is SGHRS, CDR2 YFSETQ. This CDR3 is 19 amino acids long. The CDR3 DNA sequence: TGCGCCAGCAGCTTAACTCCCGGGACTAGCGGGATAATGGGAGAGACCCAGTACTTC. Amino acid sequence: CASSLTPGTSGIMGETQYF.

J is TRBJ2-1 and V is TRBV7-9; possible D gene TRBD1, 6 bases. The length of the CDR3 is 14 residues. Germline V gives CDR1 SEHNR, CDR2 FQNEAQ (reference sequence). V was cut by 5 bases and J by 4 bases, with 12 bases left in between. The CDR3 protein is CASSPRDRYNEQFF. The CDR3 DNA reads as TGTGCCAGCAGCCCAAGAGACAGGTACAATGAGCAGTTCTTC.

CDR3 residues: CASSLALMPYRGRNTEAFF. The DNA for the CDR3 is TGTGCCAGCAGCTTAGCGCTTATGCCCTACAGGGGGCGGAACACTGAAGCTTTCTTT. This sequence joins TRBV7-9 and TRBJ1-1; 9 positions match TRBD1. The CDR3 length is 19 residues. Germline CDR1 SEHNR, CDR2 FQNEAQ (reference sequence). J gave up 1 base and V 0 bases, and 12 bases lay outside the gene matches.